This note documents a single T cell receptor (beta chain) sequence. This clonotype has only a few counts. Its specific antigen is unknown. Base qualities are not recorded, but no much larger clone differs from it by a single base. This sample was taken from a study of T-cell memory formation after mild COVID-19 (dated by TCRdb to the early 2020s). Describing the broader study: TCR sequence clusters from the two donors were found to be largely donor specific. In a couple of donors, T-cell clones that expanded and contracted after mild COVID-19 were tracked by sequencing TCRalpha and TCRbeta repertoires over time. The cohort comprised two young, previously healthy adult volunteers, one female and one male. Broader findings and caveats from the paper: Some responding clones were detected in pre-infection memory, suggesting pre-existing cross-reactive memory T cells joined the SARS-CoV-2 response. Clones contracting from day 15 to 85 had balanced CD4/CD8 phenotypes, while a second wave expanding from day 15 to 37 was biased towards CD4+. The study covered only two mild cases, and larger cohorts including severe cases with pre-infection samples were considered necessary. Contracting CD4+ clones appeared mostly in the CM and EM memory subsets, whereas CD8+ clones were enriched in EMRA. SARS-CoV-2 specificity of the second-wave clones peaking on day 37 was not confirmed.

Instrument on record: Illumina NovaSeq 6000. Using 5'RACE with constant-segment primers, TCRalpha and TCRbeta cDNA libraries were constructed, with sample barcodes and unique molecular identifiers added in the process. RNA was extracted from every sample with Trizol reagent. The libraries were amplified in two PCR steps, and the second step added a second sample barcode and Illumina TruSeq adapters. Libraries were sequenced on an Illumina NovaSeq with 2 x 150 bp paired-end reads. From the authors' description of their analysis: Demultiplexing of reads and collapsing into UMI-guided consensus sequences were performed with migec v1.2.7. Using mixcr v2.1.11, UMI consensuses were aligned to TRA and TRB V and J templates and then assembled into clonotypes. Clonotypes were classified as expanded or contracted when called significant by both edgeR and NoisET, with noise models trained on biological replicates. edgeR calls used a false discovery rate-adjusted p below 0.01 and a log2 fold-change threshold of 1. As an exploratory analysis of dynamics, max-normalized trajectories of the 1000 most abundant clonotypes were examined by PCA with hierarchical clustering. The CD4 or CD8 phenotype of responding clones was assigned using the separately sequenced CD4+ and CD8+ repertoires. Clones were called with MiXCR by TCRdb after fastp trimmed the public reads at Q25, and only in-frame beta chains were retained. Rows merge per CDR3 protein into single entries with the most common DNA and genes. Here the V and J calls rest on TCRdb's processing, not on the authors' analysis. The sample table lists 550,000 to 650,000 distinct CDR3 sequences, around 15% of them with a count of one. The ten largest clones capture just over 8% of the sample.

Ficoll-Paque density gradient centrifugation was the method used to isolate PBMCs. V loses 6 bases at its end and J loses 5 bases; junction bases beyond the gene matches: 18. Including cysteine and phenylalanine, the CDR3 has 17 amino acids. This entry keeps only the CDR3 DNA: 51 bases, framed from base 1. CDR1 and CDR2, looked up from the germline V gene, are MNHNS and SASEGT. The V and J genes are TRBV6-1 and TRBJ1-2, with TRBD1 identical over 7 junction bases. The source is an adult woman who had mild COVID-19 (a few samples of this study predate the infection). The sample titles of this study are shuffled in the database, so cell type and time point are left out; the donor was told from shared clones. Sample: PBMCs or a T cell subset sorted from them (not recorded which). The encoded CDR3 is CASSHPGTADRLYGYTF. The bases are TGTGCCAGCAGCCACCCCGGGACAGCCGACAGACTTTATGGCTACACCTTC.